This TCR beta chain was captured in a study of cytomegalovirus exposure and HLA in healthy donors. Study-level results: When analyzed later, a missense DCLRE1C variant was found to be linked to TCR beta V- and J-gene trimming.

Worth noting for this clone: Its specificity is unknown.

PCR involved 60 Vbeta and 13 Jbeta primers. The repertoire was sequenced with immunoSEQ multiplex PCR; TCRdb's copy has only in-frame clones and lacks some. The sample holds more than 95,000 clones, around 78% seen once. This clonotype originated in a man aged 60-69 years in good health and CMV-seropositive. The sequenced sample consisted of PBMCs.

Written as DNA, the CDR3 is TGTGCCAGCAGCTTAGTGGAGGGTGGGGACGAGCAGTACTTC. As protein: CASSLVEGGDEQYF. This rearrangement joins TRBV13 to TRBJ2-7, with a possible D match to TRBD2 (6 bases). Trimming stripped 1 base from V and 5 bases from J, with 12 bases between. CDR3 length: 14 amino acids. From germline, CDR1 is PRHDT and CDR2 FYEKMQ (reference sequence).